Each of the 14 T cell receptor beta chains below was sequenced from the same sample in a study of OX40 agonist ivuxolimab in advanced cancers. Preparation of the library involved the immunoSEQ multiplex PCR assay. What TCRdb holds here is the immuneACCESS table cut down to in-frame rearrangements. Part of the clones is not present; checked against another copy, under half of the missing clones reflect an unresolved V gene, and the others are unexplained. This sample lists some 65,000 clones; roughly 91% were detected once. The ten largest make up approximately 0.39% of the sample. The sample in question was CD4+ or CD8+ T cells sorted from blood, obtained in a trial of the OX40 agonist ivuxolimab. Receptors originate from an adult with an advanced solid tumor such as melanoma, head and neck, liver or kidney cancer.

In this sample, this clone turned up once. The chain uses TRBV9 and TRBJ2-3, with 10 bases matching TRBD2. Unmatched junction bases numbered 4, after V lost 1 base and J lost 2 bases. Germline CDR1 SGDLS, CDR2 YYNGEE. The CDR3 covers 16 residues. CDR3 bases: TGTGCCAGCAGCGTAATAAGCGGGGGGGCCACAGATACGCAGTATTTT. Residues: CASSVISGGATDTQYF.

V usage is TRBV2 and J usage is TRBJ1-1; D may be TRBD1 (6 bases). The CDR3 consists of 14 residues. CDR1 is SNHLY and CDR2 is FYNNEI in the germline V gene. V dropped 2 bases and J dropped 3 bases, with 10 bases sitting between them. CDR3 DNA sequence: TGTGCCAGCAGTGAATTAGGGGGGGACACTGAAGCTTTCTTT. Residues: CASSELGGDTEAFF.

The chain has TRBV5-1 and TRBJ2-2; perhaps TRBD2 as D (6 bases). CDR1 and CDR2 (germline): SGHRS, YFSETQ. The CDR3 has 17 residues. The V and J ends lost 2 bases and 6 bases respectively, with 20 bases between them. CDR3 residues: CASSLSGLRQRAGELFF. The DNA of the CDR3 is TGCGCCAGCAGCTTAAGCGGGCTCCGTCAAAGAGCCGGGGAGCTGTTTTTT.

This chain uses TRBV30 with TRBJ2-1, with D perhaps matching TRBD2 (6 bases). The CDR3 runs 13 residues. Per the germline V gene, CDR1 is GTSNPN and CDR2 is SVGIG (reference sequence). Trimming took 0 bases from V and 6 from J, leaving 9 bases between them. The CDR3: CAWSVLGGNEQFF. As DNA, the CDR3 is TGTGCCTGGAGTGTCCTGGGAGGCAATGAGCAGTTCTTC.

The chain uses TRBV6-1 and TRBJ2-2; D not certain. Germline V gene data show CDR1 as MNHNS and CDR2 as SASEGT. With 7 bases removed from V and 6 bases from J, the gap between germline ends came to 15 bases. The CDR3 contains 14 residues. In DNA form, the CDR3 reads TGTGCCAGCAAGCCCACCCCACCGGCCGGGGAGCTGTTTTTT. It encodes CASKPTPPAGELFF.

The chain links TRBV6-1 to TRBJ1-6; the D gene is possibly TRBD1 (6 bases). Germline assignment: CDR1 MNHNS and CDR2 SASEGT. V lost 4 bases, J lost 5 bases, and 15 bases lay in between. CDR3 length: 16 residues. CDR3 nucleotides: TGTGCCAGCAGTGCACAGGGTTACTCTAATAATTCACCCCTCCACTTT. Translation: CASSAQGYSNNSPLHF.

The chain uses TRBV30 and TRBJ1-5; D gene unclear. V was shortened by 2 bases and J by 4 bases, with 6 bases between the two germline ends. The length of the CDR3 is 12 residues. From germline, CDR1 is GTSNPN and CDR2 SVGIG (reference sequence). The CDR3 DNA reads TGTGCCTGGAGTTCCCTAAATCAGCCCCAGCATTTT. Translation gives CAWSSLNQPQHF.

The rearrangement uses TRBV30 and TRBJ2-7; possible D gene TRBD2, 6 bases. Germline CDR1 reads GTSNPN; CDR2 reads SVGIG (reference sequence). CDR3 length: 12 amino acids. V was cut by 7 bases and J by 4 bases, with 14 bases left in between. CDR3 region: CASHPGGYEQYF. The CDR3 DNA reads TGTGCCTCACACCCTGGGGGGTACGAGCAGTACTTC.

The V call is TRBV7-9, the J call TRBJ1-1; D is unclear. CDR3 size: 14 residues. V dropped 1 base and J dropped 2 bases, with 8 bases sitting between them. The germline gives CDR1 SEHNR, CDR2 FQNEAQ (reference sequence). As DNA, the CDR3 is TGTGCCAGCAGCTTAGGGGAGGTAAACACTGAAGCTTTCTTT. This encodes CASSLGEVNTEAFF.

The chain links TRBV4-2 to TRBJ1-5; D unresolved. V was pared by 5 bases and J by 6 bases, with 17 bases between. The CDR3 contains 15 residues. Germline lookup yields CDR1 LGHNA and CDR2 YNFKEQ. This CDR3 is CASSEGGPGLQPQHF. The CDR3 DNA reads as TGTGCCAGCAGCGAGGGCGGCCCAGGTCTTCAGCCCCAGCATTTT.

This clone appeared a single time. This chain joins TRBV6-4 and TRBJ1-2; maybe TRBD1 (6 bases). The CDR3 is 14 amino acids. In germline, CDR1 is MRHNA, CDR2 SNTAGT. Trimming cost V 0 bases and J 8 bases, with 13 bases left between them. This chain's CDR3 is CASSDSVGGKGYTF. As DNA, the CDR3 is TGTGCCAGCAGTGACTCGGTAGGGGGAAAGGGCTACACCTTC.

The chain joins TRBV9 to TRBJ2-5; D might be TRBD2 (5 bases). The CDR3 is 13 residues long. The ends were cut back, 4 bases at V and 11 bases at J, with 18 bases in the middle. CDR1 and CDR2 from the germline V gene are SGDLS and YYNGEE. CDR3 region: CASSPSSRTEQYF. DNA of the CDR3: TGTGCCAGCAGCCCCTCCTCTCGGACTGAGCAGTACTTC.

The rearrangement uses TRBV6-6 and TRBJ1-2; TRBD1 matches 7 bases. CDR1 is MNHNY, CDR2 SVGAGI, per germline (reference sequence). V trimming: 6 bases; J trimming: 2 bases; junction bases outside the gene matches: 9. CDR3 length equals 15 residues. The CDR3 DNA follows: TGTGCCAGCAGAGATCGGACAGGTGACAACTATGGCTACACCTTC. Residues: CASRDRTGDNYGYTF.

This sequence joins TRBV21-1 and TRBJ1-2; TRBD1 was called by the table and not checked on the DNA. TRBV21-1 is recorded as a pseudogene. The CDR3 sequence is 15 residues long. As DNA, the CDR3 is TGTGCCAGCAGCAAAGTGAATTGGACAACCTATGGCTACACCTTC. This sequence encodes CASSKVNWTTYGYTF.